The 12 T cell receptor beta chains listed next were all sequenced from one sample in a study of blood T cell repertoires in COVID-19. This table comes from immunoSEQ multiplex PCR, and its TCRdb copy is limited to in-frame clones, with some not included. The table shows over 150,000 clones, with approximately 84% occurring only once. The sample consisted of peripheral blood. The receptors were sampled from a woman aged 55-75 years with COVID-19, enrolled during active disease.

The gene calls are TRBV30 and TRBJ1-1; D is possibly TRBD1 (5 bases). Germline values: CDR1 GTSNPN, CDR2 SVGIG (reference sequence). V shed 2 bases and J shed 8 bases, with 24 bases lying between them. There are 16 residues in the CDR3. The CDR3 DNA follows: TGTGCCTGGAGTTCCCGAGCCCGGGGGGTCGCCGCGGAAGCTTTCTTT. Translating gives CAWSSRARGVAAEAFF. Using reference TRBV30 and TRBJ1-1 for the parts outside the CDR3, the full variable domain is SQTIHQWPATLVQPVGSPLSLECTVEGTSNPNLYWYRQAAGRGLQLLFYSVGIGQISSEVPQNLSASRPQDRQFILSSKKLLLSDSGFYLCAWSSRARGVAAEAFFGQGTRLTVV.

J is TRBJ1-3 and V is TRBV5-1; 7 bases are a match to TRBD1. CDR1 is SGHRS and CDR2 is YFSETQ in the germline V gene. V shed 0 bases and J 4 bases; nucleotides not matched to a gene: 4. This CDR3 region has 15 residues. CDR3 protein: CASSLEGASGNTIYF. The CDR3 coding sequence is TGCGCCAGCAGCTTGGAGGGGGCGTCCGGAAACACCATATATTTT.

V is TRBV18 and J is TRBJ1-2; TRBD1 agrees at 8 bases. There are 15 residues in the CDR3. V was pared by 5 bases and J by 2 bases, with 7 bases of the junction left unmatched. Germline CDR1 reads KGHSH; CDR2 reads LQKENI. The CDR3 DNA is TGTGCCAGCTCAAGAGACAGGGGCGCAAACTATGGCTACACCTTC. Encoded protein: CASSRDRGANYGYTF.

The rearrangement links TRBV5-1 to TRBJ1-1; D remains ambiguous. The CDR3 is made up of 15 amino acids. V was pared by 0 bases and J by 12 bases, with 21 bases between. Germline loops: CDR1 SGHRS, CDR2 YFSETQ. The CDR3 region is CASSLDSVGGAGSFF. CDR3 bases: TGCGCCAGCAGCTTGGATAGTGTAGGAGGCGCTGGGTCTTTCTTT. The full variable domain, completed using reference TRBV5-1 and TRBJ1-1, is KAGVTQTPRYLIKTRGQQVTLSCSPISGHRSVSWYQQTPGQGLQFLFEYFSETQRNKGNFPGRFSGRQFSNSRSEMNVSTLELGDSALYLCASSLDSVGGAGSFFGQGTRLTVV.

This chain's CDR3 is CASANYPGTAYGYTF. In nucleotides, the CDR3 is TGCGCCAGCGCAAATTACCCCGGGACAGCCTATGGCTACACCTTC. The chain joins TRBV5-1 to TRBJ1-2; TRBD1 matches 7 bases. The germline V gene encodes CDR1 SGHRS and CDR2 YFSETQ. The V and J ends lost 7 bases and 4 bases, in that order; junction bases with no gene match: 13. The length of the CDR3 is 15 residues.

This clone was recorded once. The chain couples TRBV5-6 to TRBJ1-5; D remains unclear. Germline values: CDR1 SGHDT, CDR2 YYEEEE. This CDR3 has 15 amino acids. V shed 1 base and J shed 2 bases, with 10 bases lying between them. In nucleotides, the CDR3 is TGTGCCAGCAGCTTGAACAGTTGGGGCAATCAGCCCCAGCATTTT. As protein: CASSLNSWGNQPQHF.

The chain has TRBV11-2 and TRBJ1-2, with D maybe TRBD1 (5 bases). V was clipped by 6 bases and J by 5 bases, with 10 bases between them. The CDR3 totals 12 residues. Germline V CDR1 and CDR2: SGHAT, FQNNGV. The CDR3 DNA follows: TGTGCCAGCAGATACGGGGGGTATGGCTACACCTTC. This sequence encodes CASRYGGYGYTF.

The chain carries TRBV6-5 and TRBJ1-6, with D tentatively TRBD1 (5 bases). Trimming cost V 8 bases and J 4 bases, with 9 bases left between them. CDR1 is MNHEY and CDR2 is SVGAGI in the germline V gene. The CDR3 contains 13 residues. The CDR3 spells CASGGGYNSPLHF. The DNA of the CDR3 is TGTGCCAGCGGGGGGGGATATAATTCACCCCTCCACTTT.

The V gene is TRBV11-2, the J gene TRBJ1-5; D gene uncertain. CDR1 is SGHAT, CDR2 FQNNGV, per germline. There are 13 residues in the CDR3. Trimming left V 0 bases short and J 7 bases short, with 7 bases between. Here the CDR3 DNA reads TGTGCCAGCAGCTTAGATCCGAGACAGCCCCAGCATTTT. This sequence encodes CASSLDPRQPQHF. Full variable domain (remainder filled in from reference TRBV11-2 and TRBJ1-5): EAGVAQSPRYKIIEKRQSVAFWCNPISGHATLYWYQQILGQGPKLLIQFQNNGVVDDSQLPKDRFSAERLKGVDSTLKIQPAKLEDSAVYLCASSLDPRQPQHFGDGTRLSIL.

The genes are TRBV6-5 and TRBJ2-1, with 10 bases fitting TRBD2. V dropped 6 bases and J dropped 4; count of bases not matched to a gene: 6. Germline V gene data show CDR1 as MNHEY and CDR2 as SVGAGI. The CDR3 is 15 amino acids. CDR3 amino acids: CASSLELAGYNEQFF. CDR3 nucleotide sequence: TGTGCCAGCAGCCTTGAACTAGCGGGGTACAATGAGCAGTTCTTC.

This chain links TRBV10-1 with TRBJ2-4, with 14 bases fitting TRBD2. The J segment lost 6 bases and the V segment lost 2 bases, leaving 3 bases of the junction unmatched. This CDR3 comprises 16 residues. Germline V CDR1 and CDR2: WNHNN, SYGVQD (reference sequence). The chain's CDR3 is CASSEGLAGGRNIQYF. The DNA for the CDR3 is TGCGCCAGCAGTGAGGGACTAGCGGGGGGAAGAAACATTCAGTACTTC.

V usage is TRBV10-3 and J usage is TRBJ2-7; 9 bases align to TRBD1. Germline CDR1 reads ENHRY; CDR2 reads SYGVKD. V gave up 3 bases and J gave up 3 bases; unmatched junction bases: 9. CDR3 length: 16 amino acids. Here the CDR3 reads CAISDGPGQGYYEQYF. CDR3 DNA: TGTGCCATCAGTGATGGTCCGGGACAGGGATACTACGAGCAGTACTTC.